This record covers a single T cell receptor (beta chain). Assay: immunoSEQ multiplex PCR; the TCRdb copy retains only in-frame clones and omits some. The sample includes roughly 510,000 clones, 70% to 90% of them seen just once. Treatment in this sample: 15 to 20 received Ad26.COV2.S at low or high dose, single or two shots; 5 received placebo; per-sample allocation not given. Sampling happened 63 days after the first vaccine or placebo injection. The CDR3 covers 15 residues. From germline, CDR1 is SGHTA and CDR2 FQGNSA. V was shortened by 3 bases and J by 0 bases, with 11 bases between the two germline ends. This entry comes from a study of Ad26.COV2.S vaccination and SARS-CoV-2 variants. Whole-study context: Doses of Ad26.COV2.S were injected into muscle once or twice, 56 days apart.

The sample here was peripheral blood, taken in a trial of Ad26.COV2.S vaccine versus placebo. The TCR sequence derives from a person between 18 and 59 years old who received the Ad26.COV2.S COVID-19 vaccine or a placebo. This rearrangement joins TRBV7-2 to TRBJ1-1; D may be TRBD1 (5 bases). The CDR3 is CASSFGATVNTEAFF. The DNA of the CDR3 is TGTGCCAGCAGCTTTGGGGCGACAGTGAACACTGAAGCTTTCTTT. The whole variable domain, remainder taken from reference TRBV7-2 and TRBJ1-1, is GAGVSQSPSNKVTEKGKDVELRCDPISGHTALYWYRQSLGQGLEFLIYFQGNSAPDKSGLPSDRFSAERTGGSVSTLTIQRTQQEDSAVYLCASSFGATVNTEAFFGQGTRLTVV.